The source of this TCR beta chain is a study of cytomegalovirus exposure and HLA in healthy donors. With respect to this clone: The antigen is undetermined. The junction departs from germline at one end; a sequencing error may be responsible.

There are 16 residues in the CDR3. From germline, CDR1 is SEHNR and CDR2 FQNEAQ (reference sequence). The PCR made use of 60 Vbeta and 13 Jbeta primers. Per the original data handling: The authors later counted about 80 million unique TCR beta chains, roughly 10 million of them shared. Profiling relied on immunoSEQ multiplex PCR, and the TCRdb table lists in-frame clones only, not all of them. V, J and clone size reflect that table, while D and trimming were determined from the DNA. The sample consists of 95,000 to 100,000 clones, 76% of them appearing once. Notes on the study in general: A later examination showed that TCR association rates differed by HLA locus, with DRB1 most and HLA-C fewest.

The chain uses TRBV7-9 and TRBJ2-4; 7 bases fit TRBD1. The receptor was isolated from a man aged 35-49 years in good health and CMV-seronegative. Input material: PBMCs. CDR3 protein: CSSSLGSGGAKNIQYF. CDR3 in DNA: TGTTCCAGCAGCTTAGGATCAGGGGGTGCCAAAAACATTCAGTACTTC.